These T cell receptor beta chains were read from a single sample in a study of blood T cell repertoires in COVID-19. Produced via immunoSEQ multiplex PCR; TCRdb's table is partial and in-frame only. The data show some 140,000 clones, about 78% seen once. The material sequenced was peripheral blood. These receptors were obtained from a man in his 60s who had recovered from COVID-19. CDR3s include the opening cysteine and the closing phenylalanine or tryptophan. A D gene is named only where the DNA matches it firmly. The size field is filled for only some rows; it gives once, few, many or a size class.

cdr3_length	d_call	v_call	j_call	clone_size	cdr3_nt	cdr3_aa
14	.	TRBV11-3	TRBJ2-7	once	TGTGCCAGCAGTGAACGTCCAGGCCCCTACGAGCAGTACTTC	CASSERPGPYEQYF
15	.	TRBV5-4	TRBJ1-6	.	TGTGCCAGCTCCCCTCCGGGTCCTCAAAATTCACCCCTCCACTTT	CASSPPGPQNSPLHF
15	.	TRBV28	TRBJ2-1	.	TGTGCCAGCAGGACCGGTGAGGAGCGGTACAATGAGCAGTTCTTC	CASRTGEERYNEQFF
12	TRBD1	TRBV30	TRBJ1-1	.	TGTGCCTGGAGGTTACAGGGGGCTGAAGCTTTCTTT	CAWRLQGAEAFF
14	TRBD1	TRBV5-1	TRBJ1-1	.	TGCGCCAGCAGCTCGGACAGGGGAAGGACTGAAGCTTTCTTT	CASSSDRGRTEAFF
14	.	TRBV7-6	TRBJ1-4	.	TGTGCCAGCAGCTCCCCGGGAGAAGGCGAAAAACTGTTTTTT	CASSSPGEGEKLFF
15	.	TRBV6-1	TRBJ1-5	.	TGTGCCAGCAGTGAAATGCAACATAGCAATCAGCCCCAGCATTTT	CASSEMQHSNQPQHF
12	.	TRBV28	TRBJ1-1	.	TGTGCCAGCCCAGACAGGTTCACTGAAGCTTTCTTT	CASPDRFTEAFF
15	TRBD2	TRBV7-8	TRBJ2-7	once	TGTGCCAGCAGCTTAGCGCGGGCGGGAGAGTACGAGCAGTACTTC	CASSLARAGEYEQYF
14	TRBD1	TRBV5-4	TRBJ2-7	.	TGTGCCAGCAGCCCGCGGACAGGGATCTACGAGCAGTACTTC	CASSPRTGIYEQYF